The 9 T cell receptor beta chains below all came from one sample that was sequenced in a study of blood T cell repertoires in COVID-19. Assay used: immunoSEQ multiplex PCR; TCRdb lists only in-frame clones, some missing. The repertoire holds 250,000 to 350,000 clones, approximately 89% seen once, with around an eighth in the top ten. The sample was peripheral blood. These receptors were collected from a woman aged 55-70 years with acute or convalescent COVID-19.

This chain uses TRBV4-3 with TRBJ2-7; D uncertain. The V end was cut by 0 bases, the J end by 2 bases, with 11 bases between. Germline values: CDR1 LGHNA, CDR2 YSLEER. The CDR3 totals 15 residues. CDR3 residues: CASSQEPRRAYEQYF. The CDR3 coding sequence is TGCGCCAGCAGCCAAGAACCGAGACGGGCCTACGAGCAGTACTTC.

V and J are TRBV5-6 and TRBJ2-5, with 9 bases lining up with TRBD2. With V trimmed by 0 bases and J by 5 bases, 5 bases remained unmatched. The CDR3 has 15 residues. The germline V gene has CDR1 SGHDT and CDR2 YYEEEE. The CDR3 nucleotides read TGTGCCAGCAGCTTGGAAAGCGGGGGGACGGAGACCCAGTACTTC. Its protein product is CASSLESGGTETQYF.

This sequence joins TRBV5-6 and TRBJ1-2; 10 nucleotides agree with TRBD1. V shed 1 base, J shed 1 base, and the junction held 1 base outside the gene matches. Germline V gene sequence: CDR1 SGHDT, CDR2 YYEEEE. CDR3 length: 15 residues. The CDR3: CASSLRTGGNYGYTF. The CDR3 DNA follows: TGTGCCAGCAGCTTGAGGACAGGGGGTAACTATGGCTACACCTTC.

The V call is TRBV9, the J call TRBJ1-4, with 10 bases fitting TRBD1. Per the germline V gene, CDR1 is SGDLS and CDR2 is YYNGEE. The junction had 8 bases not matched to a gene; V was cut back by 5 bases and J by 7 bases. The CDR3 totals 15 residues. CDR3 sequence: CASSPTGTGVEKLFF. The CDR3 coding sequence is TGTGCCAGCAGTCCAACCGGGACAGGGGTTGAAAAACTGTTTTTT.

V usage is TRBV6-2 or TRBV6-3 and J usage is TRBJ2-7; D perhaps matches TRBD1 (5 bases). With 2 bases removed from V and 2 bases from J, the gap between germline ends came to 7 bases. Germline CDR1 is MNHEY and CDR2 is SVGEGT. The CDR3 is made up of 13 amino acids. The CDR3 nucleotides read TGTGCCAGCAGTTACGGCAGGGCCTACGAGCAGTACTTC. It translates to CASSYGRAYEQYF.

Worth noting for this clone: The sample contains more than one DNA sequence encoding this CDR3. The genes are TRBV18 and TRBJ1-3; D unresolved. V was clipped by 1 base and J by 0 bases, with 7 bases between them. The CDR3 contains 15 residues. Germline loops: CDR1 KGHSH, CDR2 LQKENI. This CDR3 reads CASSPQGVSGNTIYF. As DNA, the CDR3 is TGTGCCAGCTCACCACAGGGAGTCTCTGGAAACACCATATATTTT. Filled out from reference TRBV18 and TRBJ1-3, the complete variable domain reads NAGVMQNPRHLVRRRGQEARLRCSPMKGHSHVYWYRQLPEEGLKFMVYLQKENIIDESGMPKERFSAEFPKEGPSILRIQQVVRGDSAAYFCASSPQGVSGNTIYFGEGSWLTVV.

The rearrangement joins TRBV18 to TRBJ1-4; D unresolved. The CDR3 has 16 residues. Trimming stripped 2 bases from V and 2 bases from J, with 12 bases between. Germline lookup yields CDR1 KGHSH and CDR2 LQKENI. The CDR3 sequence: CASSPSPQLTNEKLFF. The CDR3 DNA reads TGTGCCAGCTCACCATCCCCACAGCTCACTAATGAAAAACTGTTTTTT.

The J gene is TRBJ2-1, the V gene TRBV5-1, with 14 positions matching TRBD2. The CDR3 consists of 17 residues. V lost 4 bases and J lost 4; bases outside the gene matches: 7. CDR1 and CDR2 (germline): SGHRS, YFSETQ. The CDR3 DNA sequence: TGCGCCAGCAGCACCCGGACTAGCGGGAGGTCGTACAATGAGCAGTTCTTC. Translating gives CASSTRTSGRSYNEQFF. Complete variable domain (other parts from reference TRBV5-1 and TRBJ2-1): KAGVTQTPRYLIKTRGQQVTLSCSPISGHRSVSWYQQTPGQGLQFLFEYFSETQRNKGNFPGRFSGRQFSNSRSEMNVSTLELGDSALYLCASSTRTSGRSYNEQFFGPGTRLTVL.

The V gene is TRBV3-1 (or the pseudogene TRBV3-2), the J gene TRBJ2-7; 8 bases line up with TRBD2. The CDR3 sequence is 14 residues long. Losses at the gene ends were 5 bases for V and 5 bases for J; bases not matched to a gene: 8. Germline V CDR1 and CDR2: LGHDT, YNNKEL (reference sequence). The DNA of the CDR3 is TGTGCCAGCAGCTTCAGCGGGAGAATCCACGAGCAGTACTTC. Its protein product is CASSFSGRIHEQYF.